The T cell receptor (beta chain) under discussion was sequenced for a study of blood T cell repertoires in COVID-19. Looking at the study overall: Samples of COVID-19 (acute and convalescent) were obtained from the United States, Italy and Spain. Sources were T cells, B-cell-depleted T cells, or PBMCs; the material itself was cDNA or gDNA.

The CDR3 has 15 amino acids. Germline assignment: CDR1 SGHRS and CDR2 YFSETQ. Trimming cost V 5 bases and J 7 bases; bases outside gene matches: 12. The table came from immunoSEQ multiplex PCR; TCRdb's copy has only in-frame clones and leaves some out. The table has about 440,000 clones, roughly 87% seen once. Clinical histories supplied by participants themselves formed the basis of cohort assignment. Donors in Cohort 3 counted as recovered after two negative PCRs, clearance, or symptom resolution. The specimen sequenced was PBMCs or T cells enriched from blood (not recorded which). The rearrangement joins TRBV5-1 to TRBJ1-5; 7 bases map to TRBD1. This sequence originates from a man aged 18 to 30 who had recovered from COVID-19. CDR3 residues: CASSESGDRGQPQHF. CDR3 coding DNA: TGCGCCAGCAGTGAGAGTGGGGACAGAGGACAGCCCCAGCATTTT.